Below are 18 T cell receptor beta chains sequenced from a single sample in a study of T cells after posttransplantation cyclophosphamide. This table comes from immunoSEQ multiplex PCR, and its TCRdb copy is limited to in-frame clones, with some not included. Here the sample spans roughly 17,000 clones, roughly 85% being singletons. Methotrexate plus calcineurin inhibitor accompanied controls' myeloablative marrow transplants; sampling was 1 year later. Sample: PBMCs, taken after allogeneic stem cell transplant with calcineurin inhibitor and methotrexate. All receptors come from a female patient aged 18 to 35 who received an allogeneic stem cell transplant from an unrelated donor, was CMV-positive, and had acute and chronic GVHD. Some of the T cells might come from the graft donor.

The chain is built from TRBV19 and TRBJ2-1; 9 bases line up with TRBD2. J gave up 7 bases and V 1 base, and 2 bases lay outside the gene matches. This CDR3 is built from 14 residues. Looked up from germline, CDR1 is LNHDA and CDR2 is SQIVND (reference sequence). The DNA of the CDR3 is TGTGCCAGTAGTATAGCTAGCGGGGCGAATGAGCAGTTCTTC. It translates to CASSIASGANEQFF.

J is TRBJ1-2 and V is TRBV6-6, with TRBD1 identical over 9 bases. V was pared by 6 bases and J by 7 bases, with 15 bases of the junction left unmatched. Germline V gene lookup returns CDR1 MNHNY and CDR2 SVGAGI (reference sequence). The CDR3 contains 16 residues. CDR3 nucleotide sequence: TGTGCCAGCAGCCGGGGACAGGGAATAGTTTTAGGTGGCTACACCTTC. It translates to CASSRGQGIVLGGYTF.

The chain combines TRBV18 with TRBJ2-7; D might be TRBD2 (5 bases). The CDR3 extends over 11 amino acids. Trimming stripped 6 bases from V and 5 bases from J, with 8 bases between. The germline gives CDR1 KGHSH, CDR2 LQKENI. This chain's CDR3 is CASSSGNEQYF. CDR3 bases: TGTGCCAGCTCCTCGGGGAACGAGCAGTACTTC.

V and J are TRBV5-1 and TRBJ1-3; D ambiguous. Germline CDR1 reads SGHRS; CDR2 reads YFSETQ. V lost 0 bases, J lost 0 bases, and 10 bases lay in between. This CDR3 is built from 16 residues. CDR3 DNA: TGCGCCAGCAGCTTGGGGGCAGGTCCCTCTGGAAACACCATATATTTT. As protein: CASSLGAGPSGNTIYF.

In its sample, this clone was seen once. V gene TRBV5-4 combines with J gene TRBJ2-7; 7 bases fit TRBD1. The CDR3 is 15 residues long. Looked up from germline, CDR1 is SGHNT and CDR2 is YYREEE (reference sequence). V was pared by 4 bases and J by 5 bases, with 12 bases of the junction left unmatched. As DNA, the CDR3 is TGTGCCAGCAGCCCTACAGGGGCAGGGTACGACGAGCAGTACTTC. It translates to CASSPTGAGYDEQYF.

The chain joins TRBV7-2 to TRBJ1-5; D is perhaps TRBD1 (5 bases). Trimming stripped 1 base from V and 1 base from J, with 11 bases between. The CDR3 has 16 amino acids. The germline V gene has CDR1 SGHTA and CDR2 FQGNSA. Here the CDR3 DNA reads TGTGCCAGCAGCTTAGGTAGGGGTTGGAGCAATCAGCCCCAGCATTTT. Its translation is CASSLGRGWSNQPQHF.

V is TRBV7-6 and J is TRBJ2-5; maybe TRBD1 (7 bases). The CDR3 extends over 11 amino acids. Germline V gene lookup returns CDR1 SGHVS and CDR2 FNYEAQ. V lost 6 bases, J lost 7 bases, and 9 bases lay in between. CDR3 in DNA: TGTGCCAGCAGTCAGGGGGGGACCCAGTACTTC. Translation: CASSQGGTQYF.

The chain joins TRBV4-1 to TRBJ2-7; TRBD2 might be the D (5 bases). CDR3 length: 12 amino acids. Trimming cost V 0 bases and J 6 bases, with 6 bases left between them. Germline V CDR1 and CDR2: MGHRA, YSYEKL. The CDR3 DNA follows: TGCGCCAGCAGCCAAGATGGGAGCGAGCAGTACTTC. Translated, it gives CASSQDGSEQYF.

The genes are TRBV2 and TRBJ1-5; D gene unclear. CDR3 length: 14 residues. Looked up from germline, CDR1 is SNHLY and CDR2 is FYNNEI. V lost 4 bases and J 5 bases, leaving 12 bases between the germline ends. CDR3 nucleotides: TGTGCCAGCAGTGCTCCCGGGAGGCATCAGCCCCAGCATTTT. Amino acid sequence: CASSAPGRHQPQHF.

The genes are TRBV19 and TRBJ2-1, with TRBD2 identical over 14 bases. The germline V gene has CDR1 LNHDA and CDR2 SQIVND (reference sequence). This CDR3 has 16 amino acids. Trimming removed 6 bases from V and 2 bases from J; junction bases left unmatched: 3. The chain's CDR3 is CASRVTSGRAYNEQFF. DNA of the CDR3: TGTGCCAGTAGGGTGACTAGCGGGAGGGCCTACAATGAGCAGTTCTTC.

The CDR3 sequence is CASSLGVAAGGETQYF. Here the CDR3 DNA reads TGTGCCAGCAGCTTAGGCGTGGCGGCGGGAGGGGAGACCCAGTACTTC. The chain joins TRBV7-9 to TRBJ2-5, with TRBD2 matching 9 bases. Per germline, CDR1 SEHNR and CDR2 FQNEAQ (reference sequence). The CDR3 has 16 amino acids. V lost 1 base and J lost 5; bases outside the gene matches: 8.

The chain carries TRBV7-9 and TRBJ2-3, with 9 nucleotides matching TRBD1. V lost 4 bases, J lost 0 bases, and 8 bases stayed unmatched. This CDR3 region has 17 residues. Germline-derived CDR1 and CDR2 are SEHNR and FQNEAQ (reference sequence). CDR3 bases: TGTGCCAGCAGCTCGAGTCGGGACAGGGTTAGCACAGATACGCAGTATTTT. Its translation is CASSSSRDRVSTDTQYF.

The CDR3 sequence: CAGLGTSAYEQYF. CDR3 nucleotides: TGTGCCGGCCTCGGGACTAGCGCCTACGAGCAGTACTTC. The V and J genes are TRBV6-7 and TRBJ2-7; 10 nucleotides match TRBD2. TRBV6-7 is an ORF; its function is uncertain. There are 13 residues in the CDR3. The J segment lost 2 bases and the V segment lost 11 bases, leaving 6 bases of the junction unmatched.

To note about this clone: The identical CDR3 is also encoded by other nucleotide sequences in the sample. This chain uses TRBV5-1 with TRBJ1-4; a possible D gene is TRBD1 (5 bases). CDR1 and CDR2 from the germline V gene are SGHRS and YFSETQ. This CDR3 is 18 amino acids long. Deletions cut 4 bases from V and 0 bases from J, with 19 bases between. CDR3 nucleotides: TGCGCCAGCAGCCCCCGGCAGGGCGCATATGCAACTAATGAAAAACTGTTTTTT. Translating it yields CASSPRQGAYATNEKLFF.

This chain links TRBV5-1 with TRBJ2-4, with 12 bases lining up with TRBD2. Germline V gene sequence: CDR1 SGHRS, CDR2 YFSETQ. With 0 bases clipped from V and 1 base from J, the junction kept 5 bases outside the gene matches. The CDR3 contains 18 residues. DNA for the CDR3: TGCGCCAGCAGCTTGGCGCTAGCGGGAGGGGCGGCCAAAAACATTCAGTACTTC. Protein sequence: CASSLALAGGAAKNIQYF.

The CDR3 DNA is TGTGCCAGCAGCTTTGATATAGGGGGCTACGAGCAGTACTTC. Protein sequence: CASSFDIGGYEQYF. The gene calls are TRBV5-6 and TRBJ2-7; a weak D match, TRBD1 (6 bases). This CDR3 is 14 amino acids long. The germline V gene has CDR1 SGHDT and CDR2 YYEEEE. Trimming removed 2 bases at V and 3 bases at J, with 12 bases between.

This clone was observed a few times. J is TRBJ1-3 and V is TRBV10-1; 8 nucleotides match TRBD1. CDR1 and CDR2 from the germline V gene are WNHNN and SYGVQD (reference sequence). The CDR3 spans 13 residues. The ends lost 0 bases at V and 13 bases at J; junction bases unmatched: 5. The CDR3 spells CASSESGTGRIYF. Here the CDR3 DNA reads TGCGCCAGCAGTGAGTCGGGGACAGGACGAATATATTTT.

The V and J genes are TRBV5-3 and TRBJ2-3, with a possible D match to TRBD2 (6 bases). TRBV5-3 has ORF status, its function being uncertain. The CDR3 extends over 16 amino acids. Trimming left V 1 base short and J 7 bases short, with 19 bases between. The CDR3 DNA is TGTGCCAGAAGCTTGAGTCGGGACGGGAGATCGAATACGCAGTATTTT. The encoded protein is CARSLSRDGRSNTQYF.